In this sample, the clone carrying this TCR beta chain turned up many times. The TCRbeta library was prepared with unique molecular identifiers. Using its own MiXCR run on the PCR reads, TCRdb lists one record per CDR3 protein. Among 120,000 or so distinct CDR3 sequences listed, 10% were seen once. The source of the sample is a study of T-cell reconstitution after alpha-beta-depleted transplantation in children. This CDR3 has 14 amino acids. CDR1 and CDR2 from the germline V gene are MNHEY and SVGAGI. V lost 6 bases and J lost 4; bases outside the gene matches: 8. Here the sequenced sample was PBMCs from the stem cell graft donor, taken from the stem cell graft. The clonotype comes from a human donor who donated a stem cell graft to a child with acute lymphoblastic leukemia. The chain joins TRBV6-5 to TRBJ1-1; 7 bases match TRBD1. The CDR3 nucleotides read TGTGCCAGCAGCCGAGACAGGGCGGCCACTGAAGCTTTCTTT. It encodes CASSRDRAATEAFF.